This record looks at one T cell receptor (beta chain) sequence and its context. What it binds is unknown. PCR was performed a second time for 7 to 11 cycles using a sample-barcoded 5' primer and a J-beta primer mix. TCRdb reanalysed the 5' RACE reads using MiXCR and keeps one entry per CDR3 protein. The sample carries some 1.5 million distinct CDR3 sequences, approximately 42% recorded once. A minimum of 5 micrograms of total RNA was extracted per sample. The sample is drawn from a study of blood T cells in healthy people across ages. At the level of the study: About one barcoded beta molecule per two T cells came from capture by template switching. General observations from the study: Per million T cells, the diversity of TCR beta decreased roughly linearly as age advanced. Naive CD4+ cell counts and diversity both ran higher in long-lived than in aged donors.

Per the germline V gene, CDR1 is SGHTA and CDR2 is FQGNSA. Between the trimmed V and J ends, which lost 5 bases and 0 bases, there was a span of 17 bases. The CDR3 is 17 residues long. This clonotype was sampled from a young woman in good health. Sequenced material: blood. V usage is TRBV7-2 and J usage is TRBJ2-1, with D hard to call. The CDR3 sequence: CASSDLTLSASYNEQFF. CDR3 nucleotide sequence: TGTGCCAGCAGCGACCTGACCTTGTCCGCCTCCTACAATGAGCAGTTCTTC.